A single T cell receptor beta chain is shown here with its context. Its antigen remains unknown. Germline-derived CDR1 and CDR2 are SGHRS and YFSETQ. Trimming removed 4 bases from V and 4 bases from J; junction bases left unmatched: 14. This CDR3 is 17 amino acids long. This entry belongs to a study of long-term antiretroviral therapy in people with HIV. Version v3.0 of the immunoSEQ assay was performed at survey level. Using immunoSEQ multiplex PCR, the repertoire was profiled, and TCRdb retains in-frame clones only, with some absent. The table shows approximately 35,000 clones, with about 74% occurring only once. Prior to DNA extraction, the samples held about 0.95-11 million cryopreserved PBMC. Study-wide results and caveats: Clonotypes expanded prior to ART showed repertoire dominance at all sampled time points. Specimen acquisition occurred between about 2004 and 2018, potentially under older ART regimens.

The TCR sequence derives from a woman in her 50s with HIV. The chain has TRBV5-1 and TRBJ1-3; 7 bases agree with TRBD1. Material: unsorted PBMCs, obtained 2 years after starting antiretroviral therapy. CDR3 nucleotide sequence: TGCGCCAGCAGCAAGGGACAGTCCCCCTCTCCGGGAAACACCATATATTTT. Amino acids: CASSKGQSPSPGNTIYF.